This T cell receptor (beta chain) came from a study of control samples from healthy donors and cancer patients. This clone has a handful of counts. Germline CDR1 reads SGHKS; CDR2 reads YYEKEE (reference sequence). Trimming took off 4 bases at V and 1 base at J, with 8 bases between the two ends. This CDR3 region has 13 residues. TCRdb's table, derived via immunoSEQ multiplex PCR, lists solely in-frame clones and lacks some. The data contain just under 75,000 clones, 87% of them singletons. Input material: blood. V gene TRBV5-5 combines with J gene TRBJ1-2; D unresolved. The receptor comes from a woman aged 45-65 years in good health. The CDR3 DNA is TGTGCCAGCAGCCCCAAGGATAACTATGGCTACACCTTC. Protein: CASSPKDNYGYTF.